The 5 T cell receptor beta chains in this list originate from one sample, sequenced in a study of T-cell memory formation after mild COVID-19. In TCRdb, the 5' RACE reads were re-called with MiXCR into one record per CDR3 protein. This table has 560,000 or so distinct CDR3 sequences, roughly a sixth appearing once. The sequenced material came from PBMCs or a T cell subset sorted from them (not recorded which). These receptors all come from an adult woman who had mild COVID-19 (a few samples of this study predate the infection). Cell type and time point are not known.

The chain uses TRBV5-1 and TRBJ2-3; D is perhaps TRBD1 or TRBD2 (5 bases each). V lost 4 bases and J lost 6, with 18 bases in between. Germline V gene sequence: CDR1 SGHRS, CDR2 YFSETQ. This CDR3 has 15 amino acids. CDR3 protein: CASSQGAGPRDTQYF. The DNA for the CDR3 is TGCGCCAGCAGCCAGGGTGCGGGTCCCAGGGATACGCAGTATTTT.

CDR3 in amino acids: CASSPPGQTDTQYF. DNA for the CDR3: TGTGCCAGCTCACCCCCGGGACAGACAGATACGCAGTATTTT. This chain joins TRBV18 and TRBJ2-3, with 7 bases lining up with TRBD1. With 3 bases clipped from V and 3 bases from J, the junction kept 3 bases outside the gene matches. Germline values: CDR1 KGHSH, CDR2 LQKENI. The CDR3 has 14 amino acids.

This clonotype appeared a few times. The gene calls are TRBV29-1 and TRBJ2-1, with 9 bases matching TRBD1. Germline CDR1 is SQVTM and CDR2 is ANQGSEA. The CDR3 has 16 residues. Germline trimming cut 8 bases from V and 1 base from J; bases unmatched to any gene: 12. CDR3 DNA sequence: TGCAGCTTCCCCAGGACAGGGGCCGTATCCTACAATGAGCAGTTCTTC. Residues: CSFPRTGAVSYNEQFF.

V usage is TRBV5-1 and J usage is TRBJ2-3, with 11 bases aligning to TRBD1. With V trimmed by 4 bases and J by 3 bases, 10 bases remained unmatched. CDR1 and CDR2 (germline): SGHRS, YFSETQ. This CDR3 comprises 17 residues. CDR3 DNA: TGCGCCAGCAGCCCAGGACAGGGGGCGCGATGGACAGATACGCAGTATTTT. It yields the protein CASSPGQGARWTDTQYF.

This chain links TRBV3-1 with TRBJ2-7; weak D call: TRBD2 (6 bases). CDR3 length equals 14 residues. V lost 2 bases and J lost 4, with 12 bases in between. Germline V lookup: CDR1 LGHDT, CDR2 YNNKEL (reference sequence). Here the CDR3 DNA reads TGTGCCAGCAGCCAAAGAACTAGCCATTACGAGCAGTACTTC. Translation gives CASSQRTSHYEQYF.